This T cell receptor beta chain was sequenced during a study of cytomegalovirus exposure and HLA in healthy donors (dated by TCRdb to the late 2010s). Looking at the study overall: An earlier analysis of some 550 of the donors reported more than 250 Gb of sequence data and 100 million to 130 million unique TCR beta sequences from some 180 million T cells. Around 300 gigabases of sequencing data and 80 million or so unique TCR sequences were included in an early release covering under 650 HLA-typed donors. Of the roughly 400 genotyped donors, 70% to 90% were placed in the genetic ancestry cluster associated with self-reported Caucasian donors. The study was designed to test whether signatures of past pathogen exposure could be identified by cataloging public T cell receptors. The study profiled the T cell repertoires of 550 to 700 subjects by immunosequencing and related them to cytomegalovirus serostatus. A separate validation cohort of approximately 130 different subjects was used in addition to the roughly 620-subject first cohort. To predict cytomegalovirus infection status, the study combined high-throughput TCR immunosequencing, statistical association of individual TCRs with disease status, and machine learning. In a later analysis, previously published TCR beta repertoires from 666 donors were re-analyzed and high-resolution HLA genotyping was added so that TCR occurrence patterns could be studied. Rather than drawing on any new phenotypic data, the later analysis identified candidate immune exposures from TCR beta sequences and the way those sequences occurred across donors. An earlier analysis of fewer than 750 of the donors used high-throughput TCR beta sequencing to judge whether each TCR beta V gene segment behaved as functional or pseudogenic. Donor age, sex, ethnicity and CMV serostatus were collected together with the repertoire data. A later genetic analysis used genome-wide SNP genotypes for about 65% of the 666 donors, treating that subset as a discovery cohort. Every discovery cohort repertoire had been produced on one sequencing platform. HLA typing included class I and class II loci at four-digit resolution. Typing coverage differed by locus: A, B, C, DRB1 and DQB1 were typed in about 629-640 donors, DQA1 in 522, DPA1 in nearly 610, and DPB1 in approximately 450. About 5 DR-DQ haplotypes were handled as single units for association and clustering, since linkage in the cohort was strong. Across 300 to 500 genotyped donors of the cohort, an average of approximately 220,000 unique TCR beta nucleotide sequences per donor were sequenced, and 15% to 20% of those sequences were non-productive.

Results the study describes overall, beyond this receptor: In the study, around 150 TCR beta chains were listed as associated with cytomegalovirus. HLA typing was unavailable for some donors at each locus, so association tests used only the typed subset. Most TCR sequences were seen in very few donors, while some public TCRs were found in many individuals. Only TCR beta chains were sequenced in this cohort, and the absence of alpha or paired-chain data limited detectable features. The authors suggested that the approach could potentially be generalized to other disease states and immunological phenotypes. The sequencing pipeline was judged likely to have produced a cluster of highly shared sequence variants as a technical artifact. A later analysis associated about 16,000 TCR beta sequences with specific HLA alleles at a false discovery rate of 0.05. A further reported finding was that TCR beta sequences accurately predicted the HLA-A and HLA-B alleles for most subjects in the first cohort. Correlated functional status among segregating V segments might be attributable to linkage disequilibrium, but an unknown experimental factor could not be ruled out. The presence/absence analyses assumed that sequencing depth was roughly uniform across donors, and that assumption may not be true. Because counts were too low, approximately 15 rarely observed V segments, including chromosome 9 orphons, were excluded from the earlier analysis of 587 of the donors. In a later genetic analysis, a missense DCLRE1C variant was associated with V-gene and J-gene trimming of TCR beta chains, and the association was replicated in an independent cohort. According to a later analysis, most CMV-associated TCR beta chains appeared to be HLA-restricted, and the HLA associations seemed to be driven largely by CMV exposure. Some IMGT-functional V segments, including TRBV6-2 and TRBV6-3, could not be distinguished by the 87-base-pair reads and were therefore excluded. In a later genetic analysis, fewer N-insertions in productive TCRs were reported among donors in an Asian-associated ancestry cluster than the roughly 700-donor mean. In a later analysis, HLA-associated TCR beta chains were found to be more clonally expanded and to have lower generation probabilities than equally common non-associated chains. Cytomegalovirus status was reported to be diagnosed by the classifier with high specificity and sensitivity in both the original and validation cohorts. In a later analysis, TCR association rates were found to vary across HLA loci, with the most associated TCRs seen for DRB1 alleles and the fewest for HLA-C alleles. Strong co-occurrence of HLA alleles, especially DR and DQ, made assigning TCR associations to individual alleles difficult. An earlier analysis of some 560 of the donors showed that most TCR beta V segments appeared in productive rearrangements either about 90% or about 30% of the time, which broadly matched IMGT annotations. A few of the identified cytomegalovirus-associated TCR beta chains were confirmed in vitro to be specific for cytomegalovirus antigens. In a later analysis, several top co-occurrence clusters were reported to appear linked to parvovirus B19, influenza, CMV and Epstein-Barr virus. CMV serostatus was the only immune exposure information available for the cohort.

The table lists this clone with a few counts. Its specific antigen is unknown. No base quality values were provided; no much bigger clone lies one nucleotide off. Libraries were prepared through the immunoSEQ multiplex PCR assay. For the multiplex PCR, a mixture combining 60 forward primers for TCR Vbeta segments and 13 reverse primers for TCR Jbeta segments was used. The CDR3 region of rearranged TCR beta genes was amplified from genomic DNA with a multiplex PCR assay. The Illumina HiSeq System was used to sequence the amplified TCR beta libraries as 87-base-pair reads. Regarding the original processing steps: In a later analysis, 77 million or so unique TCR beta chains were counted across the 690 or so repertoires, and roughly 11 million of these chains were shared by at least two donors. A nearest-neighbor algorithm error-corrected the raw reads and collapsed the reads into unique sequences, merging closely related sequences to remove PCR and sequencing errors. V, D and J gene segments were assigned by aligning CDR3 sequences to IMGT reference sequences. For a sequence to be retained, a match of at least six nucleotides was required to both a V gene segment and a J gene segment. Rearrangements were classified as productive when the CDR3 lacked stop codons and remained in frame with V and J, and all other rearrangements were classified as non-productive. CDR3 was defined by IMGT convention, running from the second conserved V-encoded cysteine to the conserved J-encoded phenylalanine. In an earlier analysis of roughly 580 of the donors, sequences lacking an unambiguous match to a single V gene segment were excluded. An earlier analysis of 587 of the donors called V segments functional above 56.7% productive rearrangements and segregating when the between-donor standard deviation exceeded 5%. A statistical classification framework was built to diagnose cytomegalovirus status from the catalog of TCR beta chain sequences. V and J gene assignment, in a later analysis, came from comparing TCR nucleotide sequences with IMGT/GENE-DB human TR gene sequences. Using the TCRdist pipeline, a later analysis assigned CDR3 sequences along with most-parsimonious VDJ recombination scenarios. In a later analysis, every TCR beta chain was defined by the combination of its CDR3 amino acid sequence and its V-gene family, and reads without a unique V-gene family were dropped. In a later analysis, 450 to 600 highly shared, low-generation-probability nucleotide sequences were removed to address suspected cross-contamination and a sequencing artifact. In a later analysis, a clonal expansion index for each public chain was calculated from normalized within-repertoire ranks of inferred template counts. A later analysis computed generation probabilities with a VDJ recombination model fitted to out-of-frame rearrangements, and checked the results against IGoR. A later analysis scored TCR-TCR, TCR-HLA and TCR-CMV co-occurrence with hypergeometric tests, applying a repertoire-size bias correction to TCR pairs. A later analysis estimated false discovery rates by permuting HLA or CMV assignments 20 times. In a later analysis, co-occurring TCRs were grouped using DBSCAN, and TCRdist sequence similarity was added for clustering within HLA-allele-positive subsets. Co-occurrence clustering excluded repertoires with fewer than 30,000 or more than 120,000 public chains, plus five with anomalous nucleotide sharing. TCRdb took this table from immuneACCESS and kept in-frame rearrangements with V and J called. Such tables lack part of the clones; where checked against another copy, unresolved V genes explain under half of the gap, and the rest is unexplained. Clonal size and the V and J genes are those of that table, whereas D and trimming came from the DNA. For this sample there are around 170,000 clones; about 80% appear just once. 2% to 3% of the sample is in the top ten clones.

The cohort comprised hundreds of healthy bone marrow donors. At the time of sampling, every cohort member was nominally healthy, though immune exposures that went unrecorded were likely present. The donor was CMV seropositive and belonged to the group of around 300 seropositive cohort members. A peripheral blood sample was provided by each donor, and peripheral blood mononuclear cells were used for TCR beta sequencing. Genomic DNA was extracted from the blood cell samples with the Qiagen DNeasy Blood Extraction Kit. The CDR3, cysteine through phenylalanine, is 12 amino acids long. The entry retains the CDR3 DNA only, 36 bases that are in frame from base 1. Reading the germline V gene gives CDR1 SNHLY and CDR2 FYNNEI. V has 6 bases trimmed and J has 7 bases trimmed; junction bases matching no gene number 4.

Input material: PBMCs. The rearrangement joined TRBV2 to TRBJ2-3; 7 central nucleotides agree with TRBD1. The receptor's source is a woman in her forties or fifties in good health and CMV-seropositive. CDR3 reads: CASSEQGNTQYF. The DNA sequence is TGTGCCAGCAGCGAACAGGGGAATACGCAGTATTTT.